The 17 T cell receptor beta chains below come from one sample, sequenced in a study of cytomegalovirus exposure and HLA in healthy donors. The PCR used 60 Vbeta and 13 Jbeta primers. Only in-frame clones appear in the TCRdb table, and some are missing; sequencing was by immunoSEQ multiplex PCR. The table shows about 130,000 clones, with 75% to 90% occurring only once. The sample consisted of PBMCs. The receptors here all came from a woman in her 30s in good health and CMV-seropositive.

The rearrangement joins TRBV18 to TRBJ1-2; 8 nucleotides align to TRBD1. CDR1 and CDR2 (germline): KGHSH, LQKENI. V shed 6 bases and J 9 bases; nucleotides not matched to a gene: 6. This CDR3 comprises 12 residues. The CDR3, as DNA: TGTGCCAGCTCTGGACAGGGCCGAAGCTACACCTTC. It encodes CASSGQGRSYTF.

J is TRBJ1-1 and V is TRBV11-3; D uncertain. CDR1 SGHNT and CDR2 YENEEA come from the germline V gene. V lost 0 bases to trimming and J lost 0 bases, with 5 bases between them. This CDR3 region has 14 residues. The CDR3 is CASSLDGMNTEAFF. CDR3 sequence (DNA): TGTGCCAGCAGCTTAGACGGGATGAACACTGAAGCTTTCTTT.

V gene TRBV6-5 combines with J gene TRBJ2-3; D remains unclear. The ends were cut back, 4 bases at V and 2 bases at J, with 10 bases in the middle. Germline V gives CDR1 MNHEY, CDR2 SVGAGI. The CDR3 contains 14 residues. The CDR3: CASSFNGYTDTQYF. The DNA for the CDR3 is TGTGCCAGCAGTTTTAACGGGTACACAGATACGCAGTATTTT.

This chain uses TRBV18 with TRBJ2-4; TRBD1 agrees at 10 bases. Looked up from germline, CDR1 is KGHSH and CDR2 is LQKENI. Germline trimming cut 5 bases from V and 5 bases from J; bases unmatched to any gene: 6. The CDR3 sequence is 15 residues long. The CDR3 is CASSSTGTGENIQYF. CDR3 bases: TGTGCCAGCTCATCAACCGGGACAGGGGAAAACATTCAGTACTTC.

This sequence joins TRBV28 and TRBJ2-5, with 10 bases lining up with TRBD1. Per germline, CDR1 MDHEN and CDR2 SYDVKM. The CDR3 extends over 15 amino acids. V lost 4 bases, J lost 3 bases, and 5 bases stayed unmatched. Here the CDR3 reads CASSSGTGVEETQYF. In nucleotides, the CDR3 is TGTGCCAGCAGTTCCGGGACAGGGGTTGAAGAGACCCAGTACTTC. The whole variable domain, remainder taken from reference TRBV28 and TRBJ2-5, is DVKVTQSSRYLVKRTGEKVFLECVQDMDHENMFWYRQDPGLGLRLIYFSYDVKMKEKGDIPEGYSVSREKKERFSLILESASTNQTSMYLCASSSGTGVEETQYFGPGTRLLVL.

The V call is TRBV28, the J call TRBJ2-1; the match to TRBD2 covers 10 bases. The germline gives CDR1 MDHEN, CDR2 SYDVKM. The CDR3 runs to 16 residues. J gave up 6 bases and V 1 base, and 6 bases lay outside the gene matches. CDR3 in amino acids: CASSLSGLAARNEQFF. CDR3 in DNA: TGTGCCAGCAGTTTATCCGGACTAGCGGCACGCAATGAGCAGTTCTTC.

This clone has just a few counts. This rearrangement joins TRBV13 to TRBJ1-6; D perhaps matches TRBD1 (6 bases). The V and J ends lost 0 bases and 6 bases respectively, with 21 bases between them. The CDR3 is made up of 19 amino acids. Germline lookup yields CDR1 PRHDT and CDR2 FYEKMQ (reference sequence). CDR3 nucleotides: TGTGCCAGCAGCTTAGGGTTTCCGACAGGAAATTACCTTAATTCACCCCTCCACTTT. Encoded protein: CASSLGFPTGNYLNSPLHF.

This chain links TRBV18 with TRBJ1-6, with D tentatively TRBD1 (5 bases). Germline V gene lookup returns CDR1 KGHSH and CDR2 LQKENI. The V end lost 4 bases, the J end lost 5 bases, and 9 bases lay between the germline ends. CDR3 length equals 14 residues. The DNA for the CDR3 is TGTGCCAGCTCACAAGGACATAATAATTCACCCCTCCACTTT. Translating gives CASSQGHNNSPLHF.

The rearrangement links TRBV28 to TRBJ1-1; 7 nucleotides line up with TRBD1. Germline-derived CDR1 and CDR2 are MDHEN and SYDVKM. Trimming at V came to 0 bases and at J to 6 bases, leaving 10 bases not matched to a gene. The CDR3 length is 16 residues. CDR3 nucleotides: TGTGCCAGCAGTTTATGGTCCTACGACAGGGCGGCTGAAGCTTTCTTT. Translation gives CASSLWSYDRAAEAFF.

The gene calls are TRBV21-1 and TRBJ1-2; the table gives TRBD1 as D, unverified against the DNA. TRBV21-1 counts as a pseudogene. The CDR3 contains 18 residues. The CDR3 reads CASSKGRTGGLVTYGYTF. The CDR3 DNA is TGTGCCAGCAGCAAAGGAAGGACAGGGGGTTTAGTTACATATGGCTACACCTTC.

The chain links TRBV30 to TRBJ2-7; 8 bases line up with TRBD2. The V gene end was trimmed by 2 bases and the J gene end by 0 bases; junction bases not matched to a gene: 3. The germline V gene encodes CDR1 GTSNPN and CDR2 SVGIG (reference sequence). The CDR3 contains 14 residues. In DNA form, the CDR3 reads TGTGCCTGGAGTCGGGGGGGGATCTCCTACGAGCAGTACTTC. This sequence encodes CAWSRGGISYEQYF. Full variable domain (missing parts from reference TRBV30 and TRBJ2-7): SQTIHQWPATLVQPVGSPLSLECTVEGTSNPNLYWYRQAAGRGLQLLFYSVGIGQISSEVPQNLSASRPQDRQFILSSKKLLLSDSGFYLCAWSRGGISYEQYFGPGTRLTVT.

The chain is built from TRBV5-1 and TRBJ2-4; TRBD1 aligns across 9 bases. Trimming took 5 bases from V and 6 from J; bases not matched to a gene: 3. Germline V CDR1 and CDR2: SGHRS, YFSETQ. This CDR3 contains 13 residues. The CDR3 DNA reads as TGCGCCAGCAGTTCGACAGGGGGAAACATTCAGTACTTC. Residues: CASSSTGGNIQYF. The variable domain in full, completed from reference TRBV5-1 and TRBJ2-4, reads KAGVTQTPRYLIKTRGQQVTLSCSPISGHRSVSWYQQTPGQGLQFLFEYFSETQRNKGNFPGRFSGRQFSNSRSEMNVSTLELGDSALYLCASSSTGGNIQYFGAGTRLSVL.

In DNA, the CDR3 is TGTGCCAGCAGCCCCCCCCTGGACAGGGGGCTGGGCACTGAAGCTTTCTTT. As protein: CASSPPLDRGLGTEAFF. V and J are TRBV5-8 and TRBJ1-1; 11 bases line up with TRBD1. The CDR3 consists of 17 residues. The junction had 12 bases not matched to a gene; V was cut back by 4 bases and J by 4 bases. Germline-derived CDR1 and CDR2 are SGHTS and YDEGEE.

This clone was seen a handful of times. In DNA form, the CDR3 reads TGTGCCAGCAGCTCCTCTAGCGCGTACGAGCAGTACTTC. The encoded protein is CASSSSSAYEQYF. The chain links TRBV7-2 to TRBJ2-7, with D maybe TRBD2 (6 bases). V was cut by 4 bases and J by 4 bases, with 11 bases left in between. Germline CDR1 and CDR2: SGHTA and FQGNSA. The CDR3 contains 13 residues.

The rearrangement links TRBV9 to TRBJ1-2; TRBD1 agrees at 10 bases. Germline V gives CDR1 SGDLS, CDR2 YYNGEE. The length of the CDR3 is 13 residues. J lost 6 bases, V lost 6 bases, and 5 bases had no gene match. This CDR3 reads CASNRQGADGYTF. CDR3 DNA sequence: TGTGCCAGCAATCGACAGGGGGCCGATGGCTACACCTTC. Drawing the rest from reference TRBV9 and TRBJ1-2, the complete variable domain is DSGVTQTPKHLITATGQRVTLRCSPRSGDLSVYWYQQSLDQGLQFLIQYYNGEERAKGNILERFSAQQFPDLHSELNLSSLELGDSALYFCASNRQGADGYTFGSGTRLTVV.

This clone was seen more than once but under ten times. Here the CDR3 reads CASSSNGYTF. CDR3 nucleotides: TGTGCCAGCAGTTCCAATGGCTACACCTTC. The V gene is TRBV28, the J gene TRBJ1-2; D remains unclear. The CDR3 runs to 10 residues. V was trimmed by 4 bases and J by 6 bases, leaving 3 bases between them. Germline lookup yields CDR1 MDHEN and CDR2 SYDVKM.

The chain carries TRBV28 and TRBJ2-7, with a possible D match to TRBD1 (6 bases). The CDR3 runs to 15 residues. Trimming removed 2 bases from V and 3 bases from J, with 14 bases in between. CDR1 is MDHEN, CDR2 SYDVKM, per germline. The CDR3 sequence: CASSLIRGRGYEQYF. DNA for the CDR3: TGTGCCAGCAGTTTAATCAGGGGCCGAGGCTACGAGCAGTACTTC.